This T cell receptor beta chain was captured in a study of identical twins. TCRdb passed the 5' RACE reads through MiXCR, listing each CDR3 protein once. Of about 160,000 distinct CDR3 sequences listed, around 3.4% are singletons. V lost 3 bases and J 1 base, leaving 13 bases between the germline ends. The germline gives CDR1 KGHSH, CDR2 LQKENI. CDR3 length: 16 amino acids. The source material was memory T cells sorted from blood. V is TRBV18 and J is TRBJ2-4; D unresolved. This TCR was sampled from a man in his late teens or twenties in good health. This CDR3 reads CASSPGPRLAKNIQYF. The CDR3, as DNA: TGTGCCAGCTCACCCGGTCCAAGGCTGGCCAAAAACATTCAGTACTTC.